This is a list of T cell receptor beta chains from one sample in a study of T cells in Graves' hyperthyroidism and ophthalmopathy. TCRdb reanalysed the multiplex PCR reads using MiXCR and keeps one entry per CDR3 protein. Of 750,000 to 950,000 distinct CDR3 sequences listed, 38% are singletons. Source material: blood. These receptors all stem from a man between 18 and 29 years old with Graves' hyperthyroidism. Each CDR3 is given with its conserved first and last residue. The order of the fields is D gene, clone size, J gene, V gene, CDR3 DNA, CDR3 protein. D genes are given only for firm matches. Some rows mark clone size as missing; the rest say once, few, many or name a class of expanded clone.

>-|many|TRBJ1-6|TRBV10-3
TGTGCCAGCAGTGAGATCGATAATTCACTCCTCCACTTT
CASSEIDNSLLHF
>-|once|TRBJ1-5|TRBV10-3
TGTGCCATCGAGCGGGATCAGCCCCAGCATTTT
CAIERDQPQHF
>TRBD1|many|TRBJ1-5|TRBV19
TGTGCCAGTAGTATTGGGACAGGGGCGAATCAGCCCCAGCATTTT
CASSIGTGANQPQHF
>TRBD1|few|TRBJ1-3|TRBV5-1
TGCGCCAGCAGCTTGGCACAGGGGTTGGGAAACACCATATATTTT
CASSLAQGLGNTIYF
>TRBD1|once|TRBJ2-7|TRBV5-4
TGTGCCAGCAGTGCTGAAGGACAGGGCTCCTACGAGCAGTACTTC
CASSAEGQGSYEQYF
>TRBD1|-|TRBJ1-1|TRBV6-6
TGTGCCAGCAGTCCGGACAGGGCGCTTGAAGCTTTCTTT
CASSPDRALEAFF
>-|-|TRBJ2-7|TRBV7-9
TGTGCCAGCAGCTTAGCTTCAGGGGCGGAAGAGCAGTACTTC
CASSLASGAEEQYF
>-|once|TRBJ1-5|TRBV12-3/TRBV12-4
TGTGCCAGCAGTACTCACAGGGTCAGAGAGCCCCAGCATTTT
CASSTHRVREPQHF
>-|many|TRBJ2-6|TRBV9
TGTGCCAGCGCCACCTCTGGGGCCAACGTCCTGACTTTC
CASATSGANVLTF
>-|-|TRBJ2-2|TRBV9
TGTGCCAGCAGCGCCCAGGGACACACCGGGGAGCTGTTTTTT
CASSAQGHTGELFF
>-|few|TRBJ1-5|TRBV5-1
TGCGCCAGCAGCTTAACCCCAGGGTCGAACAATCAGCCCCAGCATTTT
CASSLTPGSNNQPQHF
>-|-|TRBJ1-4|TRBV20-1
TGCAGTGCTAGAGGTTTCCCCCCAGGGAGGGAAGGTGAAAAACTGTTTTTT
CSARGFPPGREGEKLFF
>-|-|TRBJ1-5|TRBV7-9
TGTGCCAGCCACGGAGGGGACACGGTCTCTCAGCCCCAGCATTTT
CASHGGDTVSQPQHF
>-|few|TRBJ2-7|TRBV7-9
TGTGCCAGCAGCTTTATGTCCGGGACGTTCAGCTCCTACGAGCAGTACTTC
CASSFMSGTFSSYEQYF
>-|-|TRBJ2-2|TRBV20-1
TGCAGTGCTCCAGGGGGGTACACCGGGGAGCTGTTTTTT
CSAPGGYTGELFF
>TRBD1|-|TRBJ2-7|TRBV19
TGTGCCAGTAAGGGACAGGGGGTCGAGCAGTACTTC
CASKGQGVEQYF
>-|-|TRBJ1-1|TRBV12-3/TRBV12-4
TGTGCCAGCAGTTTAGATTCAGCGAACACTGAAGCTTCCTTT
CASSLDSANTEASF
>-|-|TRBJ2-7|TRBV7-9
TGTGCCAGCAGCCTCCGTTTCGGTGGACCCTCCTACGAGCAGTACTTC
CASSLRFGGPSYEQYF
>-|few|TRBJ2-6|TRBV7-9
TGTGCCAGCAGCTCGAAGGGTCCTCCTGGGGCCAACGTCCTGACTTTC
CASSSKGPPGANVLTF
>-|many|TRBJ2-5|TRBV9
TGTGCCAGCAGCGGTGGGGGACCTGGAGAGACCCAGTACTTC
CASSGGGPGETQYF